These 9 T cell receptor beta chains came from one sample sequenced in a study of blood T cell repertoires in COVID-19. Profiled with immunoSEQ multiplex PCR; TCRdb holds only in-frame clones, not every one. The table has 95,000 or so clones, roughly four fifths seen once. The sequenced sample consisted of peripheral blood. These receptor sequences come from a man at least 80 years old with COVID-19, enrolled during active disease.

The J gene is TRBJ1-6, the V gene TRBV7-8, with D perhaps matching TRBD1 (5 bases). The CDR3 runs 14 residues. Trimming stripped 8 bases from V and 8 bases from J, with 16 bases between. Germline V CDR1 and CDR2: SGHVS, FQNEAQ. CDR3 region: CASLPGQGHSPLHF. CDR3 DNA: TGTGCCAGCCTCCCGGGCCAGGGTCATTCACCCCTCCACTTT.

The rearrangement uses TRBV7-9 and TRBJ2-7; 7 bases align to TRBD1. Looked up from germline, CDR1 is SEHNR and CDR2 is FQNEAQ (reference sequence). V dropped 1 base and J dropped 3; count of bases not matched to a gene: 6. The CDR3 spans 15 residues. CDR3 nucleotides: TGTGCCAGCAGCTTAGAGGGACAGCTGAACTACGAGCAGTACTTC. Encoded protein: CASSLEGQLNYEQYF.

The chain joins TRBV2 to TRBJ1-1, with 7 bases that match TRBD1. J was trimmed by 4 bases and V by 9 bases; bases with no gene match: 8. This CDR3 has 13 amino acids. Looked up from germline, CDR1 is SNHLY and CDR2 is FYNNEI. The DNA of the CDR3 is TGTGCCAGTAAGGACAGGCACATCACTGAAGCTTTCTTT. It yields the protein CASKDRHITEAFF.

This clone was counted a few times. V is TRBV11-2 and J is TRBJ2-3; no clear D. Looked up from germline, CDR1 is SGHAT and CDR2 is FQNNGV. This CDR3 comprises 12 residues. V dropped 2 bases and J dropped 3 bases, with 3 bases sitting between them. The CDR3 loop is CASSLPTDTQYF. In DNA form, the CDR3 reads TGTGCCAGCAGCTTACCGACAGATACGCAGTATTTT.

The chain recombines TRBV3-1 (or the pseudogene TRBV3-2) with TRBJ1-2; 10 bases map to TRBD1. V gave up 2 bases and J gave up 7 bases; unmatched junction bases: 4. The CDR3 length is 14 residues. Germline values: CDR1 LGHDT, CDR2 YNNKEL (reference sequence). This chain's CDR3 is CASSQTDRGFGYTF. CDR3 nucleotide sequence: TGTGCCAGCAGCCAAACGGACAGGGGGTTTGGCTACACCTTC.

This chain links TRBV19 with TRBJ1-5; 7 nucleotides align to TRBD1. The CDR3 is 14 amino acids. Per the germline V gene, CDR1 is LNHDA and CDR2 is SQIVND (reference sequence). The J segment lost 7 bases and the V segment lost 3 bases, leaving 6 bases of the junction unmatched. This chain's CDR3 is CASSMDRFSQPQHF. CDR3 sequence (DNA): TGTGCCAGTAGTATGGACAGGTTCAGCCAGCCCCAGCATTTT.

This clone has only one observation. DNA for the CDR3: TGCGCCAGCAGCCAAGGCACTAGCGGGGGGGCCTACAATGAGCAGTTCTTC. Encoded protein: CASSQGTSGGAYNEQFF. The rearrangement uses TRBV4-1 and TRBJ2-1; 13 bases map to TRBD2. The length of the CDR3 is 17 residues. Unmatched junction bases numbered 2, after V lost 1 base and J lost 2 bases. CDR1 and CDR2 from the germline V gene are MGHRA and YSYEKL.

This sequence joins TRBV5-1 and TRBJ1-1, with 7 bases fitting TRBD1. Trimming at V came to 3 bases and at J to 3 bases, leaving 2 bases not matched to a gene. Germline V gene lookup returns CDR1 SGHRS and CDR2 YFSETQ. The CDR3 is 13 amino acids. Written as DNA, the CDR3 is TGCGCCAGCAGCTCAGACAGGGACACTGAAGCTTTCTTT. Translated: CASSSDRDTEAFF.

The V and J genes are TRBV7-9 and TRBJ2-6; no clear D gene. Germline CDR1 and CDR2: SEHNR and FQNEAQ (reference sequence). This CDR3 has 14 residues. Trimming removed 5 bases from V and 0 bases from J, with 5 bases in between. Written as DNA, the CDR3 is TGTGCCAGCAGCGAGCTCTCTGGGGCCAACGTCCTGACTTTC. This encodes CASSELSGANVLTF.